This T cell receptor (beta chain) was profiled in a study of shared clonotypes between healthy human individuals. Study-level background: Plates per donor: three CD4 naive, three CD4 memory, two CD8 naive, one CD8 memory. Study-wide points: In a handful of donors, around 5.5% of naive CD4 clonotypes appeared in common.

Regarding this clone: Its target is not known. This specimen includes other DNA sequences encoding the same CDR3.

Here immunoSEQ multiplex PCR was the method, and the copy in TCRdb shows in-frame clones only, minus some. The table has around 1.4 million clones, about 98.5% seen once. This TCR was sampled from a man aged 25-45 years in good health. Input material: naive CD4+ T cells sorted from blood. Subset denoted: CD45RA+ positively selected.

The DNA for the CDR3 is TGCGCCAGCAGTGGAGGAGATACGCAGTATTTT. Translating gives CASSGGDTQYF. The rearrangement links TRBV5-1 to TRBJ2-3; D is perhaps TRBD2 (5 bases). The CDR3 is made up of 11 amino acids. The V and J ends lost 5 bases and 5 bases respectively, with 6 bases between them. Per the germline V gene, CDR1 is SGHRS and CDR2 is YFSETQ.